This T cell receptor (beta chain) was identified during a study of blood T cell repertoires in COVID-19. About the research overall: COVID-19 samples from acute and convalescent phases originated in the United States, Italy and Spain. From T cells, B-cell-depleted T cells, or PBMCs came the material, which was cDNA or gDNA.

As handled by the study authors: From reference gene primer amplification, estimates of nucleated cell counts were derived. Generated by immunoSEQ multiplex PCR, the TCRdb table keeps only in-frame clones and is missing some. The V and J calls and the clone size are those of that table, but D and trimming were determined from the DNA. The sample has some 230,000 clones, around 80% seen once. Unmatched junction bases numbered 4, after V lost 4 bases and J lost 0 bases. The CDR3 contains 16 residues. CDR1 and CDR2 from the germline V gene are SGHNT and YYREEE (reference sequence). Recruitment covered about two dozen US areas and drew participants whose ages spanned about 18 to 100 years.

This sequence joins TRBV5-4 and TRBJ2-3; 11 nucleotides line up with TRBD2. Source material: PBMCs or T cells enriched from blood (not recorded which). The receptor was isolated from a man aged 35 to 55 who had recovered from COVID-19. DNA for the CDR3: TGTGCCAGCAGCCTGGGACTAGCGGCAAGCACAGATACGCAGTATTTT. As protein: CASSLGLAASTDTQYF.